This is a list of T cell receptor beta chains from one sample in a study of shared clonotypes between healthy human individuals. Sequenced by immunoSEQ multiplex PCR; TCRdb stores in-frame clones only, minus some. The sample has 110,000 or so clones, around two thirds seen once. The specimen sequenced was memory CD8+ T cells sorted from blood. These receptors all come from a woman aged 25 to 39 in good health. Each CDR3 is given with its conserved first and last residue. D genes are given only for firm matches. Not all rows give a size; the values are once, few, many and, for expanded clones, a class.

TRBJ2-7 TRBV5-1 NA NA TGCGCCAGCAGAGAGGACCACTCTCCCGAGCAGTACTTC CASREDHSPEQYF
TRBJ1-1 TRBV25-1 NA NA TGTGCCAGCAGTGATCCCACCGCTGAAGCTTTCTTT CASSDPTAEAFF
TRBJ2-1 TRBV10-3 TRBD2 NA TGTGCCATCAGGACCCCCCTAGCGGACAATGAGCAGTTCTTC CAIRTPLADNEQFF
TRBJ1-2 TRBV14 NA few TGTGCCAGCAGCCAAGTGGGGTCGTACGGCTACACCTTC CASSQVGSYGYTF
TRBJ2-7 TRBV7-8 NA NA TGTGCCAGCAGCTCTGACTACGAGCAGTACTTC CASSSDYEQYF
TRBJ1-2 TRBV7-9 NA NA TGTGCCGGGCTCCCCCTAGGGTTCGGGTATGGCTACACCTTC CAGLPLGFGYGYTF
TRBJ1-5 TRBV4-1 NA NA TGCGCCAGCAGCCAAAAGGGAGGCCGCAATCAGCCCCAGCATTTT CASSQKGGRNQPQHF
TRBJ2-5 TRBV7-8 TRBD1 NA TGTGCCAGCAGCTTAGTTGGTACACAGGGGGCGCGGGAGACCCAGTACTTC CASSLVGTQGARETQYF
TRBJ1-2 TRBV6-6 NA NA TGTGCCAGCAGTCCCCCGACGCCCCGGGTGGGGAATGGCTACACCTTC CASSPPTPRVGNGYTF
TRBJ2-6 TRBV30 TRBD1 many TGTGCCGGCTCCGGGACAGGGGTCTCTGGGGCCAACGTCCTGACTTTC CAGSGTGVSGANVLTF
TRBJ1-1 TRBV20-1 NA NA TGCAGTGCTAGTGGTCTACCGGCAGCTTTCTTT CSASGLPAAFF
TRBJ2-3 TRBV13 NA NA TGTGCCAGCAGCCTGCTCGGTAATACGCAGTATTTT CASSLLGNTQYF
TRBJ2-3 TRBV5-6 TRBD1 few TGTGCCAGCAGCCATCGGACAGGGGCAGGCACAGATACGCAGTATTTT CASSHRTGAGTDTQYF
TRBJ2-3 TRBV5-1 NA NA TGCGCCAGCAGCTACCACCGAGACACCACAGATACGCAGTATTTT CASSYHRDTTDTQYF
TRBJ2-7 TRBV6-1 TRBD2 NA TGTGCCAGCAGTACGACTAGCGGATCCTACGAGCAGTACTTC CASSTTSGSYEQYF
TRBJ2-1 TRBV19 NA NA TGTGCCAGTAGTATTGGGTCACGACTAGGCTCCTACAATGAGCAGTTCTTC CASSIGSRLGSYNEQFF
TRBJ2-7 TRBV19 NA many TGTGCCAGTAGCCCATATGGGGGAGTCGTAACCTACGAGCAGTACTTC CASSPYGGVVTYEQYF
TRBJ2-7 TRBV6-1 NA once TGTGCCAGCAGTGAAGCACGAGGGACTTTAGCCTACGAGCAGTACTTC CASSEARGTLAYEQYF
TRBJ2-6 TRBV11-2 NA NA TGTGCCAGCAGCAGGGTGGACAGACGACAAAGTCGGGCCAACGTCCTGACTTTC CASSRVDRRQSRANVLTF
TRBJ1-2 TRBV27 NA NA TGTGCCAGCAGTGGAACAGCCAACTATGGCTACACCTTC CASSGTANYGYTF
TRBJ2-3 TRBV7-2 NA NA TGTGCCAGCAGCTTAGGTCACAGGAGTACAGATACGCAGTATTTT CASSLGHRSTDTQYF
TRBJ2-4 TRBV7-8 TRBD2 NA TGTGCCAGCAGCTTAGCGCGCGGGGGAGCCAAAAACATTCAGTACTTC CASSLARGGAKNIQYF
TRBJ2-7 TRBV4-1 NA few TGCGCCAGCAGCACGGTCCCGGGGTACGAGCAGTACTTC CASSTVPGYEQYF
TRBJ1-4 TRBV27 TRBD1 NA TGTGCCAGTAGAGGGACAGGGGATAGTTATGAAAAACTGTTTTTT CASRGTGDSYEKLFF
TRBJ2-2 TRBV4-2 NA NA TGTGCCAGCAGCCAAACGGTAACGGGAGACGACGGGGAGCTGTTTTTT CASSQTVTGDDGELFF
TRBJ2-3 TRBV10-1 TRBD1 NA TGCGCCAGCAGTGAAGTACAGGGGGGCATGCAGTATTTT CASSEVQGGMQYF
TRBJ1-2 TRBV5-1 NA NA TGCGCCAGCAGCCCCGGTGGGGGGATCCATGGCTACACCTTC CASSPGGGIHGYTF
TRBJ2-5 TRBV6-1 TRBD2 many TGTGCCAGCACTCTCCAACTGGGAGGGTCGGAGACCCAGTACTTC CASTLQLGGSETQYF
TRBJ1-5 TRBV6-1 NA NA TGTGCCAGCGTTGAAGGGGAGACTCAGCCCCAGCATTTT CASVEGETQPQHF
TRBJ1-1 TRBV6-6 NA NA TGTGCCAGCAGTCCCACTCGTATGTACCTGTCGGAGGAAGCTTTCTTT CASSPTRMYLSEEAFF
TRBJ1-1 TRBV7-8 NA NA TGTGCCAGCAGCTCCCACATAATCGCAGGGTCTGGGATGAACACTGAAGCTTTCTTT CASSSHIIAGSGMNTEAFF
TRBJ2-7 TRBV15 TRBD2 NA TGTGCCACCAGCAGGGGACTAGCGGGGGGTTGGGACGAGCAGTACTTC CATSRGLAGGWDEQYF
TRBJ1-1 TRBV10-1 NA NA TGCGCCAGCAGTGAGTCTGCGGGGTCCACTGAAGCTTTCTTT CASSESAGSTEAFF
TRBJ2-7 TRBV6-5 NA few TGTGCCAGCAGTTACTCGGGGGGCGGTTCTTACGAGCAGTACTTC CASSYSGGGSYEQYF
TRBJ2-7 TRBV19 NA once TGTGCCAGTAGTCCTCGGAACGAGCAGTACTTC CASSPRNEQYF
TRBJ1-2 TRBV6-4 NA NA TGTGCCAGCAGTACCCTCGGGGGCTTCTATGGCTACACCTTC CASSTLGGFYGYTF
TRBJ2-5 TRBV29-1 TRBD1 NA TGCAGCGTCAGACAGGGGGGGCAGACCCAGTACTTC CSVRQGGQTQYF
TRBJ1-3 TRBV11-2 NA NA TGTGCCAGCAGCTTAGCGCTTCCGGGAGGCTCTGGAAACACCATATATTTT CASSLALPGGSGNTIYF
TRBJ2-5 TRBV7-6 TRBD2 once TGTGCCAGCAGCTTTCCTAGCGGGAGGTACCAAGAGACCCAGTACTTC CASSFPSGRYQETQYF